Presented here are 21 T cell receptor beta chains from one specimen sequenced in a study of T cell responses to AZD1222 COVID-19 vaccine (dated by TCRdb to about 2021). Libraries were built with the immunoSEQ multiplex PCR assay. TCRdb holds this immuneACCESS table with in-frame rearrangements only. Some clones are missing; in checked studies, unresolved V genes explain under half, and the rest has no known cause. The sample has some 150,000 clones on record, about 91% of them singletons. The top ten constitute 4.4% of the sample. The sample's time point label, in plain terms: baseline before first vaccination. The sample's treatment or condition label, decoded: meningococcal conjugate vaccine given as trial control. The sample consisted of peripheral blood, taken on day 0 of MenACWY control vaccination. The receptor set was obtained from an adult in good health.

The genes are TRBV18 and TRBJ2-1; 12 bases are a match to TRBD1. Germline V gene lookup returns CDR1 KGHSH and CDR2 LQKENI. V lost 3 bases, J lost 6 bases, and 21 bases stayed unmatched. CDR3 length: 21 amino acids. The CDR3 nucleotides are TGTGCCAGCTCACCCTCTAGAACAACCGGGACAGGGGGCAGTCAAATCAATGAGCAGTTCTTC. As protein: CASSPSRTTGTGGSQINEQFF.

V is TRBV24-1 and J is TRBJ2-3, with D perhaps matching TRBD2 (5 bases). V lost 5 bases and J lost 0, with 17 bases in between. This CDR3 comprises 17 residues. Germline V gives CDR1 KGHDR, CDR2 SFDVKD. CDR3 amino acids: CATSGPKRSGSTDTQYF. CDR3 DNA sequence: TGTGCCACCAGTGGGCCCAAGAGGTCGGGGAGCACAGATACGCAGTATTTT.

The chain is built from TRBV24-1 and TRBJ2-3; TRBD1 agrees at 7 bases. Germline loops: CDR1 KGHDR, CDR2 SFDVKD. V was clipped by 3 bases and J by 2 bases; unmatched bases: 4. This CDR3 region has 15 residues. CDR3 in DNA: TGTGCCACCAGTGATCGGGACAGATTCACAGATACGCAGTATTTT. This codes for CATSDRDRFTDTQYF.

The chain combines TRBV24-1 with TRBJ2-6; D unresolved. CDR3 length: 15 amino acids. Trimming removed 4 bases at V and 2 bases at J, with 8 bases between. Germline V gene lookup returns CDR1 KGHDR and CDR2 SFDVKD. For the CDR3, the DNA is TGTGCCACCAGTGACCGTCCACCTGGGGCCAACGTCCTGACTTTC. It translates to CATSDRPPGANVLTF.

This clone was seen a handful of times. The genes are TRBV19 and TRBJ2-7, with 9 bases identical to TRBD2. The CDR3 is made up of 15 amino acids. Germline lookup yields CDR1 LNHDA and CDR2 SQIVND (reference sequence). V trimming: 1 base; J trimming: 3 bases; junction bases outside the gene matches: 4. CDR3 DNA sequence: TGTGCCAGTAGTATAGGTAGCGGGAGTCGCTACGAGCAGTACTTC. Amino acid sequence: CASSIGSGSRYEQYF.

The CDR3: CASSPQGLSYNEQFF. The DNA for the CDR3 is TGTGCCAGCAGTCCCCAGGGCCTCTCCTACAATGAGCAGTTCTTC. J is TRBJ2-1 and V is TRBV2, with a possible D match to TRBD1 (5 bases). This CDR3 has 15 residues. V was cut by 5 bases and J by 0 bases, with 11 bases left in between. Germline values: CDR1 SNHLY, CDR2 FYNNEI. Full variable domain (missing parts from reference TRBV2 and TRBJ2-1): EPEVTQTPSHQVTQMGQEVILRCVPISNHLYFYWYRQILGQKVEFLVSFYNNEISEKSEIFDDQFSVERPDGSNFTLKIRSTKLEDSAMYFCASSPQGLSYNEQFFGPGTRLTVL.

The gene calls are TRBV9 and TRBJ2-3; D unresolved. V dropped 0 bases and J dropped 1 base, with 12 bases sitting between them. The CDR3 has 16 residues. Per germline, CDR1 SGDLS and CDR2 YYNGEE. CDR3 DNA sequence: TGTGCCAGCAGCGTAGAACCGTGGAGTGGCACAGATACGCAGTATTTT. This codes for CASSVEPWSGTDTQYF. Variable domain in full (rest from reference TRBV9 and TRBJ2-3): DSGVTQTPKHLITATGQRVTLRCSPRSGDLSVYWYQQSLDQGLQFLIQYYNGEERAKGNILERFSAQQFPDLHSELNLSSLELGDSALYFCASSVEPWSGTDTQYFGPGTRLTVL.

This clone was recorded once. The chain joins TRBV19 to TRBJ1-6; maybe TRBD1 (6 bases). Trimming removed 5 bases at V and 8 bases at J, with 10 bases between. The CDR3 has 13 residues. The V gene's germline CDR1 is LNHDA and CDR2 SQIVND (reference sequence). The CDR3 sequence: CASSWGADSPLHF. Written as DNA, the CDR3 is TGTGCCAGTAGTTGGGGGGCGGATTCACCCCTCCACTTT.

The chain recombines TRBV3-1 (or the pseudogene TRBV3-2) with TRBJ1-2, with 8 bases fitting TRBD1. The CDR3 extends over 15 amino acids. Losses at the gene ends were 0 bases for V and 4 bases for J; bases not matched to a gene: 4. Germline V gene lookup returns CDR1 LGHDT and CDR2 YNNKEL (reference sequence). In nucleotides, the CDR3 is TGTGCCAGCAGCCAAGAAACAGGGGGGCTCTATGGCTACACCTTC. This gives the protein CASSQETGGLYGYTF.

This chain links TRBV28 with TRBJ1-2; D is undetermined. Germline loops: CDR1 MDHEN, CDR2 SYDVKM. The germline V and J ends were trimmed by 3 bases and 7 bases, with 18 bases remaining between them. The CDR3 is 15 amino acids. The CDR3 sequence is CASSFPGSPLFGYTF. In DNA, the CDR3 is TGTGCCAGCAGTTTCCCGGGATCGCCGCTATTTGGCTACACCTTC.

The chain carries TRBV7-9 and TRBJ2-5; D may be TRBD1 (5 bases). This CDR3 is 14 amino acids long. The germline V gene encodes CDR1 SEHNR and CDR2 FQNEAQ (reference sequence). Trimming left V 5 bases short and J 2 bases short, with 12 bases between. In DNA, the CDR3 is TGTGCCAGCAGCCCGCAGGGATTACAAGAGACCCAGTACTTC. Protein sequence: CASSPQGLQETQYF.

This rearrangement joins TRBV6-2 or TRBV6-3 to TRBJ2-7; 7 bases are shared with TRBD1. Germline loops: CDR1 MNHEY, CDR2 SVGEGT. This CDR3 has 15 amino acids. V was pared by 6 bases and J by 0 bases, with 8 bases of the junction left unmatched. This chain's CDR3 is CASSVPDRSSYEQYF. CDR3 DNA sequence: TGTGCCAGCAGCGTACCGGACAGGAGCTCCTACGAGCAGTACTTC.

The chain has TRBV5-8 and TRBJ1-4; 9 bases fit TRBD1. J gave up 5 bases and V 4 bases, and 6 bases lay outside the gene matches. The CDR3 contains 15 residues. CDR1 is SGHTS and CDR2 is YDEGEE in the germline V gene. CDR3 in amino acids: CASSPPGQGNEKLFF. CDR3 bases: TGTGCCAGCAGCCCTCCGGGACAGGGAAATGAAAAACTGTTTTTT.

CDR3 sequence: CASSQEFNQPQHF. CDR3 bases: TGCGCCAGCAGCCAAGAGTTTAATCAGCCCCAGCATTTT. The J gene is TRBJ1-5, the V gene TRBV4-3; D remains unclear. The CDR3 length is 13 residues. Trimming stripped 0 bases from V and 4 bases from J, with 4 bases between. Germline V gene data show CDR1 as LGHNA and CDR2 as YSLEER.

The rearrangement links TRBV28 to TRBJ1-6; the D is unclear. This CDR3 is 15 amino acids long. The germline V gene encodes CDR1 MDHEN and CDR2 SYDVKM. V was trimmed by 5 bases and J by 2 bases, leaving 10 bases between them. CDR3: CASSPQLAYNSPLHF. CDR3 in DNA: TGTGCCAGCAGTCCCCAGTTAGCCTATAATTCACCCCTCCACTTT.

The gene calls are TRBV5-1 and TRBJ2-2; D is undetermined. The CDR3 is 13 amino acids. Trimming shortened V by 3 bases and J by 4 bases, and 7 bases separated the two germline ends. The germline V gene has CDR1 SGHRS and CDR2 YFSETQ. CDR3 protein: CASSSSSTGELFF. The CDR3 DNA reads TGCGCCAGCAGCTCCTCGTCCACCGGGGAGCTGTTTTTT.

The CDR3 spells CASSPGEGGFNEQFF. The CDR3 nucleotides are TGTGCCAGCAGCCCGGGGGAGGGAGGATTCAATGAGCAGTTCTTC. The J gene is TRBJ2-1, the V gene TRBV27, with TRBD2 matching over 7 bases. The germline CDR1 and CDR2 sequences are MNHEY and SMNVEV (reference sequence). The CDR3 spans 15 residues. V dropped 6 bases and J dropped 6; count of bases not matched to a gene: 11.

The rearrangement links TRBV10-1 to TRBJ1-1; no definite D call. Germline V gives CDR1 WNHNN, CDR2 SYGVQD (reference sequence). This CDR3 has 13 amino acids. Trimming cost V 3 bases and J 2 bases, with 7 bases left between them. The CDR3 protein is CASSERINTEAFF. Here the CDR3 DNA reads TGCGCCAGCAGTGAACGGATCAACACTGAAGCTTTCTTT.

The genes are TRBV11-3 and TRBJ2-1, with a weak D call TRBD2 (7 bases). The V gene's germline CDR1 is SGHNT and CDR2 YENEEA. V was trimmed by 1 base and J by 15 bases, leaving 16 bases between them. The CDR3 runs 13 residues. Written as DNA, the CDR3 is TGTGCCAGCAGCTTAGCGGGGGGCGCCTACGCGTTCTTC. Translation: CASSLAGGAYAFF.

The chain uses TRBV2 and TRBJ2-5; D may be TRBD2 (6 bases). Germline V gives CDR1 SNHLY, CDR2 FYNNEI. V gave up 4 bases and J gave up 5 bases, with 11 bases separating them. The CDR3 has 13 amino acids. In nucleotides, the CDR3 is TGTGCCAGCAGTGGCGGGGTAAGGGAGACCCAGTACTTC. Its translation is CASSGGVRETQYF.

The genes are TRBV6-5 and TRBJ2-7; 7 nucleotides line up with TRBD2. V lost 2 bases and J lost 0; bases outside the gene matches: 4. The CDR3 is 15 amino acids. Germline CDR1 is MNHEY and CDR2 is SVGAGI. Written as DNA, the CDR3 is TGTGCCAGCAGTTACAGCGGGATTAGCTCCTACGAGCAGTACTTC. This encodes CASSYSGISSYEQYF.